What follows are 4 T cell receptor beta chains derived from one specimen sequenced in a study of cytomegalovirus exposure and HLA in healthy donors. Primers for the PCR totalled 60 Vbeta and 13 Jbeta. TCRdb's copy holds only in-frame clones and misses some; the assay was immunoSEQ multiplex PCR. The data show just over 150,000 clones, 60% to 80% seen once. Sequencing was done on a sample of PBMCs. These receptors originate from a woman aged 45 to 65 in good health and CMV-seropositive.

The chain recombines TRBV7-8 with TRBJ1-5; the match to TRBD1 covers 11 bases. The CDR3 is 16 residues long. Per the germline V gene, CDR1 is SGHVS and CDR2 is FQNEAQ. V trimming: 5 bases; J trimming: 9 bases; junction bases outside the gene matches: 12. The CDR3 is CASSPRTGGESLPQHF. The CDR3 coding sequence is TGTGCCAGCAGCCCCAGGACAGGGGGCGAGAGTCTGCCCCAGCATTTT.

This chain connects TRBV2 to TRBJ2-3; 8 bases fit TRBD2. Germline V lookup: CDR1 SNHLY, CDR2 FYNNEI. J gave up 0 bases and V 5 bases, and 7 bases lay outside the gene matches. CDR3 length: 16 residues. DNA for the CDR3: TGTGCCAGCAGTCCCGCGCGGGGGGTGAGCACAGATACGCAGTATTTT. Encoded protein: CASSPARGVSTDTQYF.

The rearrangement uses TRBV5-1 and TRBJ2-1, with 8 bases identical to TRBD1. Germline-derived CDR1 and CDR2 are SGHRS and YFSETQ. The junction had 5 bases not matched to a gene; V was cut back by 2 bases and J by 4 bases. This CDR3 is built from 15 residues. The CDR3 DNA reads TGCGCCAGCAGCTTACCGACAGGGGATTACAATGAGCAGTTCTTC. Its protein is CASSLPTGDYNEQFF.

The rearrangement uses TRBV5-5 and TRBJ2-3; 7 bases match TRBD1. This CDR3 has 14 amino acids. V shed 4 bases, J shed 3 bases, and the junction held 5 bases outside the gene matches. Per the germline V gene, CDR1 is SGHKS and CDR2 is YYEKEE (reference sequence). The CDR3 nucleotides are TGTGCCAGCAGCCCCGGACAGGTAACAGATACGCAGTATTTT. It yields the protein CASSPGQVTDTQYF.